Shown below are 31 T cell receptor beta chains from a single sample sequenced in a study of blood T cell repertoires in COVID-19. The repertoire was sequenced with immunoSEQ multiplex PCR; TCRdb's copy has only in-frame clones and lacks some. The sample comprises about 300,000 clones, nearly 90% of which are singletons, and 2.9% rests with the top ten. The sample taken for sequencing was PBMCs or T cells enriched from blood (not recorded which). These receptors all stem from a woman aged 45 to 65 who had been exposed to COVID-19.

The chain combines TRBV30 with TRBJ1-5; 7 bases match TRBD1. J lost 3 bases, V lost 2 bases, and 7 bases had no gene match. Germline loops: CDR1 GTSNPN, CDR2 SVGIG (reference sequence). The CDR3 length is 15 residues. The CDR3 region is CAWSKGAQSNQPQHF. The CDR3 DNA sequence: TGTGCCTGGAGTAAGGGGGCGCAGTCCAATCAGCCCCAGCATTTT.

The chain joins TRBV7-2 to TRBJ2-1; 9 nucleotides line up with TRBD2. Looked up from germline, CDR1 is SGHTA and CDR2 is FQGNSA. V shed 3 bases and J 2 bases; nucleotides not matched to a gene: 2. The CDR3 extends over 15 amino acids. CDR3 nucleotides: TGTGCCAGCAGCTTTAGCGGGGGAACCTACAATGAGCAGTTCTTC. Protein product: CASSFSGGTYNEQFF.

V usage is TRBV2 and J usage is TRBJ1-5; D call uncertain. V dropped 6 bases and J dropped 3 bases, with 15 bases sitting between them. The CDR3 has 15 amino acids. Looked up from germline, CDR1 is SNHLY and CDR2 is FYNNEI. The CDR3 reads CASRRTEGINQPQHF. The CDR3 DNA sequence: TGTGCCAGCAGGAGGACTGAGGGTATCAATCAGCCCCAGCATTTT.

The rearrangement joins TRBV9 to TRBJ2-7; 7 bases align to TRBD1. CDR1 SGDLS and CDR2 YYNGEE come from the germline V gene. Losses at the gene ends were 4 bases for V and 4 bases for J; bases not matched to a gene: 8. The CDR3 is made up of 14 amino acids. The CDR3 is CASSLTGSGYEQYF. CDR3 nucleotides: TGTGCCAGCAGCCTGACAGGGAGTGGGTACGAGCAGTACTTC. Variable domain in full (rest from reference TRBV9 and TRBJ2-7): DSGVTQTPKHLITATGQRVTLRCSPRSGDLSVYWYQQSLDQGLQFLIQYYNGEERAKGNILERFSAQQFPDLHSELNLSSLELGDSALYFCASSLTGSGYEQYFGPGTRLTVT.

This rearrangement joins TRBV7-2 to TRBJ2-3; TRBD2 agrees at 8 bases. Germline-derived CDR1 and CDR2 are SGHTA and FQGNSA. V lost 5 bases to trimming and J lost 4 bases; unmatched junction nucleotides: 11. The CDR3 loop spans 16 amino acids. The CDR3 coding sequence is TGTGCCAGCAGCCCCCCGGGACTAGGTCGATCAGATACGCAGTATTTT. Its translation is CASSPPGLGRSDTQYF.

J is TRBJ1-2 and V is TRBV19; D possibly corresponds to TRBD1 (6 bases). CDR1 and CDR2 (germline): LNHDA, SQIVND (reference sequence). Between the trimmed V and J ends, which lost 2 bases and 4 bases, there was a span of 11 bases. The CDR3 has 14 amino acids. The CDR3 region is CASSIPGVGYGYTF. The DNA for the CDR3 is TGTGCCAGTAGTATACCAGGGGTCGGCTATGGCTACACCTTC.

V and J are TRBV7-2 and TRBJ1-1; D possibly corresponds to TRBD1 (5 bases). Trimming pared 0 bases from V and 0 bases from J, leaving 8 bases between. This CDR3 region has 15 residues. Germline V gene lookup returns CDR1 SGHTA and CDR2 FQGNSA. CDR3 region: CASSLAGGLNTEAFF. In DNA, the CDR3 is TGTGCCAGCAGCTTAGCGGGGGGTTTGAACACTGAAGCTTTCTTT.

The genes are TRBV7-2 and TRBJ2-7, with 8 nucleotides matching TRBD2. The length of the CDR3 is 16 residues. J was trimmed by 2 bases and V by 5 bases; bases with no gene match: 11. The germline V gene encodes CDR1 SGHTA and CDR2 FQGNSA. CDR3 protein: CASSHDAGGSAYEQYF. The CDR3 nucleotides are TGTGCCAGCAGCCACGATGCGGGGGGTAGCGCCTACGAGCAGTACTTC.

This clone showed up just once. The chain employs TRBV9 and TRBJ2-1, with D possibly TRBD2 on 6 matching bases. V shed 0 bases and J shed 6 bases, with 13 bases lying between them. The CDR3 runs 15 residues. The germline gives CDR1 SGDLS, CDR2 YYNGEE. CDR3 sequence reads: CASSVGAGYSNEQFF. The CDR3 DNA is TGTGCCAGCAGCGTAGGAGCGGGCTATAGCAATGAGCAGTTCTTC.

The rearrangement links TRBV10-1 to TRBJ2-6, with TRBD1 matching 10 bases. V was clipped by 6 bases and J by 1 base; unmatched bases: 21. The germline V gene has CDR1 WNHNN and CDR2 SYGVQD (reference sequence). The CDR3 sequence is 22 residues long. The CDR3 nucleotides are TGCGCCAGCAGAGAAGGTCTTGTTGGTGGGACAGGGGCTTGTTCTGGGGCCAACGTCCTGACTTTC. As protein: CASREGLVGGTGACSGANVLTF.

The rearrangement links TRBV19 to TRBJ1-5; 8 bases fit TRBD1. The CDR3 runs 15 residues. CDR1 is LNHDA, CDR2 SQIVND, per germline (reference sequence). The J segment lost 0 bases and the V segment lost 5 bases, leaving 3 bases of the junction unmatched. CDR3 in DNA: TGTGCCAGTAGTGACACAGGGGGTAGCAATCAGCCCCAGCATTTT. The encoded protein is CASSDTGGSNQPQHF.

The chain couples TRBV18 to TRBJ1-3; 9 bases match TRBD1. This CDR3 contains 17 residues. With V trimmed by 5 bases and J by 2 bases, 10 bases remained unmatched. Looked up from germline, CDR1 is KGHSH and CDR2 is LQKENI. The CDR3 region is CASSSGTGLNTGNTIYF. For the CDR3, the DNA is TGTGCCAGCTCATCCGGGACAGGGTTGAATACTGGAAACACCATATATTTT.

The gene calls are TRBV28 and TRBJ1-2; tentatively, D is TRBD1 (6 bases). The germline gives CDR1 MDHEN, CDR2 SYDVKM. V shed 6 bases and J shed 1 base, with 18 bases lying between them. The CDR3 has 16 amino acids. The CDR3 sequence: CASSIHSGGVNYGYTF. CDR3 sequence (DNA): TGTGCCAGCAGCATACATTCGGGGGGCGTTAACTATGGCTACACCTTC.

The chain is built from TRBV5-1 and TRBJ1-1; D call uncertain. This CDR3 spans 12 amino acids. Germline CDR1 and CDR2: SGHRS and YFSETQ. The V end was cut by 4 bases, the J end by 5 bases, with 9 bases between. The CDR3 region has the DNA TGCGCCAGCAGCGAGGGCTTAACTGAAGCTTTCTTT. Its protein product is CASSEGLTEAFF.

V usage is TRBV3-1 (or the pseudogene TRBV3-2) and J usage is TRBJ1-4; a weak D match, TRBD1 (5 bases). With 0 bases removed from V and 7 bases from J, the gap between germline ends came to 18 bases. This CDR3 contains 17 residues. Germline values: CDR1 LGHDT, CDR2 YNNKEL (reference sequence). The DNA of the CDR3 is TGTGCCAGCAGCCAAGAGCGGGGTAGAGGGGCGAGTGAAAAACTGTTTTTT. This translates into CASSQERGRGASEKLFF.

The chain employs TRBV3-1 (or the pseudogene TRBV3-2) and TRBJ1-3, with 8 nucleotides matching TRBD1. Germline V lookup: CDR1 LGHDT, CDR2 YNNKEL (reference sequence). The CDR3 is 17 residues long. Unmatched junction bases numbered 8, after V lost 4 bases and J lost 0 bases. The CDR3 region is CASSRDRGTYSGNTIYF. The CDR3 nucleotides read TGTGCCAGCAGCCGTGACAGGGGCACCTACTCTGGAAACACCATATATTTT.

V gene TRBV5-6 combines with J gene TRBJ2-1, with 13 bases lining up with TRBD2. CDR1 is SGHDT and CDR2 is YYEEEE in the germline V gene. The CDR3 is 16 amino acids. V trimming: 2 bases; J trimming: 3 bases; junction bases outside the gene matches: 2. The CDR3 coding sequence is TGTGCCAGCAGCTTCGGACTAGCGGGGGACTACAATGAGCAGTTCTTC. Protein: CASSFGLAGDYNEQFF. Based on the CDR3 plus reference TRBV5-6 and TRBJ2-1, the full variable domain is DAGVTQSPTHLIKTRGQQVTLRCSPKSGHDTVSWYQQALGQGPQFIFQYYEEEERQRGNFPDRFSGHQFPNYSSELNVNALLLGDSALYLCASSFGLAGDYNEQFFGPGTRLTVL.

The chain joins TRBV9 to TRBJ2-2, with 11 positions matching TRBD1. The CDR3 loop spans 16 amino acids. The V gene end was trimmed by 4 bases and the J gene end by 4 bases; junction bases not matched to a gene: 6. Germline V gives CDR1 SGDLS, CDR2 YYNGEE. The CDR3 loop reads CASSRTGGGGTGELFF. The DNA for the CDR3 is TGTGCCAGCAGCAGGACAGGGGGCGGGGGCACCGGGGAGCTGTTTTTT.

The chain combines TRBV2 with TRBJ1-5, with D tentatively TRBD1 (5 bases). V was clipped by 0 bases and J by 1 base, with 7 bases between them. The V gene's germline CDR1 is SNHLY and CDR2 FYNNEI. CDR3 length: 15 residues. The CDR3 loop reads CASSEAPGSNQPQHF. The CDR3 DNA follows: TGTGCCAGCAGTGAAGCCCCAGGGAGCAATCAGCCCCAGCATTTT.

The V and J genes are TRBV30 and TRBJ2-5; 9 bases map to TRBD2. Germline loops: CDR1 GTSNPN, CDR2 SVGIG (reference sequence). This CDR3 has 14 amino acids. V trimming: 1 base; J trimming: 9 bases; junction bases outside the gene matches: 9. The CDR3, as DNA: TGTGCCTGGAGTGCCCGACTAGCGGCCGGGGCCCAGTACTTC. It is translated as CAWSARLAAGAQYF.

This clone was seen just once. This chain uses TRBV6-1 with TRBJ1-1, with D maybe TRBD1 (5 bases). CDR3 length: 13 amino acids. Trimming took 2 bases from V and 5 from J, leaving 9 bases between them. Germline V gene lookup returns CDR1 MNHNS and CDR2 SASEGT. The CDR3 region has the DNA TGTGCCAGCAGTGAACAGGGTTATACTGAAGCTTTCTTT. As protein: CASSEQGYTEAFF.

The J gene is TRBJ1-2, the V gene TRBV4-2, with D perhaps matching TRBD1 (5 bases). The CDR3 covers 16 residues. The V end lost 2 bases, the J end lost 7 bases, and 20 bases lay between the germline ends. Germline V CDR1 and CDR2: LGHNA, YNFKEQ. CDR3 DNA sequence: TGTGCCAGCAGCCAATTTTCGGGGGAGGGGCGGCCTGGCTACACCTTC. Translating gives CASSQFSGEGRPGYTF.

As regards this clone: This sample also contains other DNA sequences that code for the same CDR3. The CDR3 DNA is TGTGCCAGCAGTGGGTTGGGCTTGAACACTGAAGCTTTCTTT. Translated, it gives CASSGLGLNTEAFF. The chain combines TRBV2 with TRBJ1-1; D call uncertain. Per germline, CDR1 SNHLY and CDR2 FYNNEI. V was trimmed by 4 bases and J by 0 bases, leaving 9 bases between them. The CDR3 totals 14 residues.

The CDR3 nucleotides are TGCGCCAGCAGCCGCGCGACTAGCGGGGGGTACCAAGAGACCCAGTACTTC. As protein: CASSRATSGGYQETQYF. V and J are TRBV4-1 and TRBJ2-5, with TRBD2 matching 13 bases. The CDR3 is 17 residues long. The V segment lost 4 bases and the J segment 0 bases; nucleotides outside the gene matches: 5. CDR1 and CDR2 (germline): MGHRA, YSYEKL.

In this sample, this clone turned up once. The rearrangement links TRBV7-9 to TRBJ1-2; D may be TRBD1 (6 bases). The CDR3 is 17 amino acids. The V and J ends lost 1 base and 0 bases respectively, with 15 bases between them. CDR1 and CDR2 from the germline V gene are SEHNR and FQNEAQ (reference sequence). CDR3 loop: CASSLGISRDTNYGYTF. DNA for the CDR3: TGTGCCAGCAGCTTAGGAATTAGTAGGGACACTAACTATGGCTACACCTTC.

This chain uses TRBV9 with TRBJ2-7; TRBD2 matches at 7 bases. The germline V gene encodes CDR1 SGDLS and CDR2 YYNGEE. Losses at the gene ends were 0 bases for V and 6 bases for J; bases not matched to a gene: 6. The CDR3 is made up of 14 amino acids. The CDR3 spells CASSVGTTGGEQYF. The CDR3 DNA follows: TGTGCCAGCAGCGTAGGGACCACGGGGGGCGAGCAGTACTTC.

The sample holds one count of this clone. This rearrangement joins TRBV19 to TRBJ1-6; 9 nucleotides match TRBD1. The J segment lost 13 bases and the V segment lost 3 bases, leaving 1 base of the junction unmatched. The CDR3 has 12 amino acids. Germline assignment: CDR1 LNHDA and CDR2 SQIVND (reference sequence). CDR3 DNA sequence: TGTGCCAGTAGTATGGGACAGGGCCCCCTCCACTTT. Translated: CASSMGQGPLHF.

The chain is built from TRBV12-3 or TRBV12-4 and TRBJ2-5, with D tentatively TRBD1 (6 bases). The CDR3 runs 13 residues. V gave up 8 bases and J gave up 7 bases, with 17 bases separating them. In DNA, the CDR3 is TGTGCCAGCGGAAGAAGGGGGTACGGGACCCAGTACTTC. Its translation: CASGRRGYGTQYF.

Written as DNA, the CDR3 is TGTGCCTGGAGTGTATCGGAGGGCTCTGGCTACACCTTC. Amino acids: CAWSVSEGSGYTF. The gene calls are TRBV30 and TRBJ1-2; D gene uncertain. Germline assignment: CDR1 GTSNPN and CDR2 SVGIG (reference sequence). V was cut by 0 bases and J by 7 bases, with 12 bases left in between. The CDR3 spans 13 residues.

This chain joins TRBV23-1 and TRBJ2-7; D may be TRBD2 (5 bases). TRBV23-1 is an ORF, with its function uncertain. The CDR3 covers 14 residues. The V end was cut by 2 bases, the J end by 8 bases, with 16 bases between. The CDR3 spells CASSQKYGILKQYF. The CDR3 DNA is TGCGCCAGCAGTCAAAAGTACGGGATTTTAAAGCAGTACTTC.

The chain has TRBV6-5 and TRBJ2-3, with TRBD2 matching over 7 bases. V gave up 6 bases and J gave up 6 bases; unmatched junction bases: 3. The CDR3 totals 12 residues. Germline assignment: CDR1 MNHEY and CDR2 SVGAGI. DNA of the CDR3: TGTGCCAGCAGCTCACTAGCGGATACGCAGTATTTT. Protein sequence: CASSSLADTQYF.